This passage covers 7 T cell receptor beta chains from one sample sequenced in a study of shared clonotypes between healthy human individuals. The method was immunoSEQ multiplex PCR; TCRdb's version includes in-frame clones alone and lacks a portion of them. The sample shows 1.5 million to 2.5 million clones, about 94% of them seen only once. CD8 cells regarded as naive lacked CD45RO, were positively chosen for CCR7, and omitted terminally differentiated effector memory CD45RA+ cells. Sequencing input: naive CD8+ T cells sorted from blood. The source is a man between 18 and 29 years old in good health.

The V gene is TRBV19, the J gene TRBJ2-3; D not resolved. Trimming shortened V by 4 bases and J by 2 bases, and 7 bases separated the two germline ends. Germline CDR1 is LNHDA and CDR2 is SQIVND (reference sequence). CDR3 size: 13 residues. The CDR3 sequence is CASSTDNTDTQYF. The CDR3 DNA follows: TGTGCCAGTAGTACCGATAACACAGATACGCAGTATTTT.

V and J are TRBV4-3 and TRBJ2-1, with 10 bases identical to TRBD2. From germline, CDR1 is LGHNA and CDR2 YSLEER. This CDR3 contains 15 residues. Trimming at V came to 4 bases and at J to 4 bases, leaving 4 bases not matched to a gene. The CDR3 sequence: CASSPGTSAYNEQFF. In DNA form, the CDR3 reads TGCGCCAGCAGCCCCGGGACTAGCGCTTACAATGAGCAGTTCTTC.

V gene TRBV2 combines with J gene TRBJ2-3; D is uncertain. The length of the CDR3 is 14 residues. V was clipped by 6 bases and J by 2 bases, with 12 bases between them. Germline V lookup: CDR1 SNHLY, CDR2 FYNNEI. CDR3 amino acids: CASRGPGDTDTQYF. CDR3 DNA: TGTGCCAGCAGGGGCCCCGGAGACACAGATACGCAGTATTTT.

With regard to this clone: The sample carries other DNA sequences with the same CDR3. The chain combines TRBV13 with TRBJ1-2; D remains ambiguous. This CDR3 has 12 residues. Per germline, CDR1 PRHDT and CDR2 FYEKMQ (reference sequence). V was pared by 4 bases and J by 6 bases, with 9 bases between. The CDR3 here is CASSSGVDGYTF. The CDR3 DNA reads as TGTGCCAGCAGCTCCGGAGTCGATGGCTACACCTTC.

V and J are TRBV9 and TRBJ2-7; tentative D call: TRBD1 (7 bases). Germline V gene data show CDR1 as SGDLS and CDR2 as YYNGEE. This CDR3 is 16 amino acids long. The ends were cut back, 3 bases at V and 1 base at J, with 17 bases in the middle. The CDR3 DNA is TGTGCCAGCAGCGCCCAACAGGGGACTGATTCCTACGAGCAGTACTTC. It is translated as CASSAQQGTDSYEQYF.

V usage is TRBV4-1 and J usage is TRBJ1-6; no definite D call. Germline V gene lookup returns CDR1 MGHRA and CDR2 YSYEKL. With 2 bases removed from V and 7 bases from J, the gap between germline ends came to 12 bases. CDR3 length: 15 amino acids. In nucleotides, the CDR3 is TGCGCCAGCAGCCAACAACAGTCGATAAATTCACCCCTCCACTTT. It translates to CASSQQQSINSPLHF.

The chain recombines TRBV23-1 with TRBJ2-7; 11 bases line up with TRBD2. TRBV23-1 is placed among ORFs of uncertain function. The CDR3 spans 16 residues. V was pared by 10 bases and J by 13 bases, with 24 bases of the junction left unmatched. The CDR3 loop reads CATPGQGMGTSGRVYF. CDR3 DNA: TGCGCCACCCCGGGACAGGGAATGGGAACTAGCGGGAGAGTATACTTC.